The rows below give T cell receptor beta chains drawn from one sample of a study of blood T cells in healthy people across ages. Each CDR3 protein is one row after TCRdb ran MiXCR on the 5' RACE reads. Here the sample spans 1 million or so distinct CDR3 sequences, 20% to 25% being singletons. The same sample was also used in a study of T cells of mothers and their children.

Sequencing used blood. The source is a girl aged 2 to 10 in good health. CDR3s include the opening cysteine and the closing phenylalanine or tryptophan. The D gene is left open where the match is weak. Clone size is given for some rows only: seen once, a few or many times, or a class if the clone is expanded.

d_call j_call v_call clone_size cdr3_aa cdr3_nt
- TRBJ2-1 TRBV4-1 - CASSQDLVTYNEQFF TGCGCCAGCAGCCAAGATTTAGTCACATACAATGAGCAGTTCTTC
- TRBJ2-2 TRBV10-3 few CAIRTDTGELFF TGTGCCATCAGGACTGACACCGGGGAGCTGTTTTTT
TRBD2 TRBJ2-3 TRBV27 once CASSLASGTIGSDTQYF TGTGCCAGCAGTTTAGCCTCCGGGACTATAGGATCAGATACGCAGTATTTT
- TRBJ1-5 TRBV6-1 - CASSEVWWGAQTGNQPQHF TGTGCCAGCAGTGAAGTCTGGTGGGGGGCCCAGACGGGCAATCAGCCCCAGCATTTT
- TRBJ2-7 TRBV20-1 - CSAGDPYEQYF TGCAGTGCCGGGGATCCCTACGAGCAGTACTTC
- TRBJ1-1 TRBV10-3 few CAISESEGAVRTEAFF TGTGCCATCAGTGAATCCGAGGGCGCGGTAAGAACTGAAGCTTTCTTT
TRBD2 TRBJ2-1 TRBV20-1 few CSAYRLASNEQFF TGCAGTGCTTATCGACTAGCTTCCAATGAGCAGTTCTTC
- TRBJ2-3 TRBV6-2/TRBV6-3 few CASSTDLEGTDTQYF TGTGCCAGCAGTACGGACCTCGAGGGGACAGATACGCAGTATTTT
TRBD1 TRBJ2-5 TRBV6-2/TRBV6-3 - CASSYGVGGLRETQYF TGTGCCAGCAGTTACGGCGTAGGGGGCCTCCGGGAGACCCAGTACTTC
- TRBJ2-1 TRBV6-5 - CASSFPGGPQFF TGTGCCAGCAGCTTTCCCGGGGGTCCACAGTTCTTC
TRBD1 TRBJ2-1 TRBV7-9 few CASSLVGQGYNEQFF TGTGCCAGCAGCTTAGTCGGACAGGGTTACAATGAGCAGTTCTTC
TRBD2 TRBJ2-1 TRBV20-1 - CSAVTTSGSLNEQFF TGCAGTGCCGTGACGACTAGCGGGAGTTTAAATGAGCAGTTCTTC
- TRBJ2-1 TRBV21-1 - CASSIRVVGSYNEQFF TGTGCCAGCAGCATCCGAGTAGTTGGCTCCTACAATGAGCAGTTCTTC
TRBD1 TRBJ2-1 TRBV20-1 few CSASLGTGSRGEQFF TGCAGTGCTAGCCTCGGGACAGGGAGTAGGGGTGAGCAGTTCTTC
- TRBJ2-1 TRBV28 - CASSLPRTTHNEQFF TGTGCCAGCAGTTTGCCCAGGACTACGCACAATGAGCAGTTCTTC
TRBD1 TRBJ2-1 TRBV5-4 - CASSLGGQGVREQFF TGTGCCAGCAGCTTGGGGGGACAGGGGGTACGAGAGCAGTTCTTC
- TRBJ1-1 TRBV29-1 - CSVLWTINTEAFF -